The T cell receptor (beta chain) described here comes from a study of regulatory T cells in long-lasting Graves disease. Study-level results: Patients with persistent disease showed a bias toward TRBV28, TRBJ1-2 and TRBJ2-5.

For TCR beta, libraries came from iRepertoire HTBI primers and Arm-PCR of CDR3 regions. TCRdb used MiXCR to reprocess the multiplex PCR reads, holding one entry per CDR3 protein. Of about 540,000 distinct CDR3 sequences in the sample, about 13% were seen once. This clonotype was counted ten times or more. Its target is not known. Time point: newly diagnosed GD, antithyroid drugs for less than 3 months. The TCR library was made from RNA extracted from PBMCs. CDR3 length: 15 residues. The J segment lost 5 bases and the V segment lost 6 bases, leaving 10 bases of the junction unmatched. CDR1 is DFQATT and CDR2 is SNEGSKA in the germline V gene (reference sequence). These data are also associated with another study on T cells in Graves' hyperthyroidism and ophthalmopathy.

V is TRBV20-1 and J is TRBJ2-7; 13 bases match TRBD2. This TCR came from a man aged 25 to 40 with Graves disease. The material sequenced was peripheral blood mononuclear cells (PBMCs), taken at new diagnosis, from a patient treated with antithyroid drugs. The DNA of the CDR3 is TGCAGTGCCAAGAGAGGACTAGCGGGAGCCCACGAGCAGTACTTC. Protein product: CSAKRGLAGAHEQYF.